This T cell receptor (beta chain) was sequenced for a study of T cells in Graves' hyperthyroidism and ophthalmopathy. Broader study findings: From stable hyperthyroidism, ophthalmopathy was set apart by a 13 V-J model. Among clonotypes expanded in thyroid above 0.001, most were also found in blood.

This clonotype was observed many times. Its antigen is not known. TCR beta CDR3 region amplification was performed from RNA transcripts. TCR CDR3 regions were first amplified by RT-PCR with HTBI primers. TCRdb reanalysed the multiplex PCR reads using MiXCR and keeps one entry per CDR3 protein. The data show a few hundred thousand distinct CDR3 sequences, approximately 25% seen once. The CDR3 has 16 residues. Germline V gene lookup returns CDR1 MNHNS and CDR2 SASEGT. Losses at the gene ends were 5 bases for V and 1 base for J; bases not matched to a gene: 8. This receptor was taken from a man in his fifties or sixties with Graves' hyperthyroidism. The sequencing input was blood. V and J are TRBV6-1 and TRBJ1-5; 7 nucleotides match TRBD1. CDR3 nucleotides: TGTGCCAGCAGTTCGAACAGGGGATCGAGCAATCAGCCCCAGCATTTT. It yields the protein CASSSNRGSSNQPQHF.